This T cell receptor beta chain appears in the sequencing data of a study of blood T cell repertoires in COVID-19 (TCRdb year 2020). Looking at the study overall: Samples covering the acute and convalescent phases of COVID-19 were provided by collaborators in the United States, Italy and Spain. The material from the prospective study consisted of cDNA or gDNA derived from T cells, B-cell-depleted T cells, or PBMCs. Deeply sampled blood TCRbeta repertoires from subjects exposed to, actively infected with, or recovered from COVID-19 were included in the dataset. The repertoires were released in a freely available public database intended as a resource for research on the immune response to SARS-CoV-2. Samples came from the ongoing ImmuneRACE study (first 160 participants) plus 1,254 subjects from 6 global collaborators. The sample metadata nearly always contained a de-identified subject ID, COVID-19 status, age in years and sex. HLA class I and class II types, where available, came from metadata supplied by the sample provider rather than from assay-based typing.

The CDR3 starts with the cysteine, ends with the phenylalanine, and has 15 residues. CDR3 DNA is the only sequence kept; it has 45 bases, read in frame from the first base. Ends trimmed: V by 6 bases, J by 9 bases; bases unmatched to a gene: 9. Via the germline V gene, CDR1 is SGHVS and CDR2 FQNEAQ. Whole blood was collected in K2EDTA tubes by collaborating institutions according to the institutions' own protocols. For TCRbeta analysis, collaborators shipped samples as frozen whole blood, isolated PBMCs, or DNA extracted from either of those sample types. In its sample, this clone was seen once. Its antigen remains undetermined. No base-level quality is on record; no much larger clone is a single base apart. Overall study results and their limits: How much clinical and demographic metadata was included differed by source and by participant, and the metadata was provided uncurated.

TCRbeta CDR3 regions were amplified from genomic DNA using the immunoSEQ Assay, a bias-controlled multiplex PCR. Per the authors' processing: The number of nucleated cells in each sample was estimated by amplification of reference gene primers within the assay. To quantify the absolute abundance of each unique TCRbeta CDR3 rearrangement, sequence reads were collapsed and filtered. For each sample, productive Simpson clonality was calculated as the square root of Simpson's diversity index across productive rearrangements. In its TCRdb copy, this immuneACCESS table keeps in-frame sequences only and misses some clones. Where compared with another copy, unresolved V genes explain less than half of these, and the others have no known cause. V and J calls plus clone size are reproduced from that table; the DNA served to infer D and trimming. Here the sample has about 140,000 clones; over 75% occur a single time. Jointly, the top ten make up just under 3% of the sample.

The receptor comes from a man aged 50-60 years with acute or convalescent COVID-19. The chain was built from TRBV7-8 and TRBJ1-6; 9 central nucleotides agree with TRBD1. Sequencing was done on a sample of peripheral blood. The base sequence is TGTGCCAGCAGTCCGCCGGGACAGGGCGTTTCACCCCTCCACTTT. This gives the protein CASSPPGQGVSPLHF.